A single sample gave rise to the 21 T cell receptor beta chains below, sequenced in a study of PD-1 blockade in classical Hodgkin lymphoma. As to time point: cycle 4 day 1 (C4D1), after more than five weeks of nivolumab. Brentuximab vedotin exposure varied, and every patient relapsed after autologous stem cell transplantation. Assay used: immunoSEQ multiplex PCR; TCRdb lists only in-frame clones, some missing. The sample lists about 31,000 clones, about 81% occurring once. The sequences come from peripheral blood mononuclear cells (PBMCs), collected before the fourth cycle of nivolumab. All receptors derive from a human donor with classical Hodgkin lymphoma.

The chain employs TRBV27 and TRBJ2-1; D gene uncertain. Germline V lookup: CDR1 MNHEY, CDR2 SMNVEV (reference sequence). The CDR3 is 12 amino acids. V lost 3 bases and J lost 5, with 5 bases in between. CDR3 in amino acids: CASSLGHNEQFF. The CDR3 bases are TGTGCCAGCAGTTTGGGTCACAATGAGCAGTTCTTC.

A single count supports this clone. The V gene is TRBV19, the J gene TRBJ1-4, with 8 bases aligning to TRBD1. Germline V gene sequence: CDR1 LNHDA, CDR2 SQIVND (reference sequence). The CDR3 sequence is 17 residues long. Trimming removed 1 base from V and 6 bases from J; junction bases left unmatched: 10. The DNA of the CDR3 is TGTGCCAGTAGTATAGTGGGCTCGACAGGGGAACATGAAAAACTGTTTTTT. Its protein product is CASSIVGSTGEHEKLFF.

CDR3 nucleotide sequence: TGTGCCGTCCAGACAGGGGGCCTTTCACCCCTCCACTTT. This encodes CAVQTGGLSPLHF. The chain is built from TRBV10-3 and TRBJ1-6; 10 bases agree with TRBD1. CDR1 is ENHRY, CDR2 SYGVKD, per germline. Germline trimming cut 11 bases from V and 9 bases from J; bases unmatched to any gene: 7. This CDR3 contains 13 residues.

This clone appeared once. The chain joins TRBV4-3 to TRBJ2-2, with 10 bases aligning to TRBD2. The CDR3 spans 18 residues. Germline assignment: CDR1 LGHNA and CDR2 YSLEER. With 0 bases clipped from V and 5 bases from J, the junction kept 9 bases outside the gene matches. The CDR3 region has the DNA TGCGCCAGCAGCCAAGACCGGCTAGCGGGAGAGGGGACCGGGGAGCTGTTTTTT. Amino acid sequence: CASSQDRLAGEGTGELFF.

The chain uses TRBV5-4 and TRBJ2-2, with 10 bases lining up with TRBD2. The germline gives CDR1 SGHNT, CDR2 YYREEE (reference sequence). Germline trimming cut 8 bases from V and 2 bases from J; bases unmatched to any gene: 6. The CDR3 is 15 residues long. The CDR3 sequence is CASGPSGGNTGELFF. The CDR3 region has the DNA TGTGCCAGTGGGCCTAGCGGGGGAAACACCGGGGAGCTGTTTTTT.

The chain has TRBV7-2 and TRBJ2-7; TRBD2 aligns across 8 bases. Germline CDR1 SGHTA, CDR2 FQGNSA. V dropped 1 base and J dropped 9; count of bases not matched to a gene: 8. This CDR3 has 14 residues. Here the CDR3 DNA reads TGTGCCAGCAGCTTAGGAGGTAGCGGGGTACCGCAGTACGTC. This gives the protein CASSLGGSGVPQYV.

The chain couples TRBV28 to TRBJ2-1, with D possibly matching TRBD2 (5 bases). V gave up 4 bases and J gave up 7 bases, with 14 bases separating them. Germline-derived CDR1 and CDR2 are MDHEN and SYDVKM. The CDR3 covers 14 residues. CDR3 in amino acids: CASSSPLASNEQFF. The CDR3 nucleotides are TGTGCCAGCAGTTCTCCGTTAGCGAGTAATGAGCAGTTCTTC.

This clone was seen a handful of times. The chain couples TRBV5-4 to TRBJ2-1; TRBD2 matches 9 bases. There are 16 residues in the CDR3. CDR1 is SGHNT, CDR2 YYREEE, per germline (reference sequence). V dropped 0 bases and J dropped 4; count of bases not matched to a gene: 5. This CDR3 is CASSLGGGAGYNEQFF. CDR3 in DNA: TGTGCCAGCAGCTTGGGCGGGGGGGCCGGGTACAATGAGCAGTTCTTC.

CDR3 residues: CASSLVVETQYF. The DNA of the CDR3 is TGTGCCAGCAGCTTGGTAGTGGAGACCCAGTACTTC. The chain is built from TRBV5-6 and TRBJ2-5; no definite D call. Germline CDR1 SGHDT, CDR2 YYEEEE. This CDR3 is 12 amino acids long. V lost 0 bases and J 5 bases, leaving 5 bases between the germline ends.

V and J are TRBV18 and TRBJ1-2; the D gene is possibly TRBD1 (6 bases). This CDR3 is 17 amino acids long. Germline CDR1 reads KGHSH; CDR2 reads LQKENI. Between the trimmed V and J ends, which lost 4 bases and 0 bases, there was a span of 18 bases. The CDR3 spells CASSLADSSEANYGYTF. The CDR3 bases are TGTGCCAGCTCACTAGCGGACAGCTCGGAAGCTAACTATGGCTACACCTTC.

V is TRBV18 and J is TRBJ1-4, with a weak D call TRBD1 (6 bases). Germline loops: CDR1 KGHSH, CDR2 LQKENI. The V end lost 2 bases, the J end lost 8 bases, and 21 bases lay between the germline ends. The CDR3 is 17 amino acids. Written as DNA, the CDR3 is TGTGCCAGCTCACCAAAGGGGGTACTGGGCGGTGGAGAAAAACTGTTTTTT. Protein product: CASSPKGVLGGGEKLFF.

The chain is built from TRBV4-3 and TRBJ1-2, with a tentative D call TRBD1 (5 bases). CDR3 length equals 14 residues. V was cut by 1 base and J by 7 bases, with 13 bases left in between. CDR1 LGHNA and CDR2 YSLEER come from the germline V gene. The CDR3 region is CASSQGPGGAGYTF. DNA for the CDR3: TGCGCCAGCAGCCAAGGACCGGGTGGGGCTGGCTACACCTTC.

The J gene is TRBJ1-2, the V gene TRBV5-1; TRBD1 might be the D (5 bases). The CDR3 runs 15 residues. Germline V gene sequence: CDR1 SGHRS, CDR2 YFSETQ. The ends were cut back, 5 bases at V and 6 bases at J, with 20 bases in the middle. In DNA form, the CDR3 reads TGCGCCAGCAGGGGGGAGCTGGGAAGGTCGGATGGCTACACCTTC. Encoded protein: CASRGELGRSDGYTF.

The CDR3 here is CASSLETSGYNEQFF. CDR3 coding DNA: TGTGCCAGCAGCTTAGAGACTAGCGGCTACAATGAGCAGTTCTTC. V is TRBV7-2 and J is TRBJ2-1, with 9 bases fitting TRBD2. The CDR3 loop spans 15 amino acids. Germline values: CDR1 SGHTA, CDR2 FQGNSA. V shed 1 base and J 3 bases; nucleotides not matched to a gene: 1.

The V gene is TRBV5-6, the J gene TRBJ1-1, with D maybe TRBD1 (6 bases). Per the germline V gene, CDR1 is SGHDT and CDR2 is YYEEEE. The CDR3 has 17 residues. The V end lost 4 bases, the J end lost 5 bases, and 24 bases lay between the germline ends. The CDR3 DNA is TGTGCCAGCAGCCCGGTTGAGGGGGGGGCTTTGTGGACTGAAGCTTTCTTT. It translates to CASSPVEGGALWTEAFF.

DNA of the CDR3: TGTGCCAGCAGCTTGAGGGGGACGGGGGAGCAGTACTTC. It yields the protein CASSLRGTGEQYF. The chain is built from TRBV7-8 and TRBJ2-7; D possibly corresponds to TRBD1 (6 bases). V was trimmed by 3 bases and J by 7 bases, leaving 13 bases between them. This CDR3 contains 13 residues. Germline V gene sequence: CDR1 SGHVS, CDR2 FQNEAQ.

The chain is built from TRBV19 and TRBJ1-4, with 7 nucleotides matching TRBD1. The CDR3 is 18 residues long. Germline V gene sequence: CDR1 LNHDA, CDR2 SQIVND (reference sequence). V was clipped by 3 bases and J by 4 bases; unmatched bases: 14. The CDR3 is CASSIRRETRGLNEKLFF. CDR3 bases: TGTGCCAGTAGTATTCGACGGGAGACAAGGGGGCTTAATGAAAAACTGTTTTTT.

V usage is TRBV7-2 and J usage is TRBJ2-1, with 7 nucleotides matching TRBD2. The V gene's germline CDR1 is SGHTA and CDR2 FQGNSA. The junction had 11 bases not matched to a gene; V was cut back by 7 bases and J by 8 bases. The CDR3 consists of 14 residues. In DNA, the CDR3 is TGTGCCAGCATCCCCGGTGGGGGGGTTGATGAGCAGTTCTTC. Residues: CASIPGGGVDEQFF.

By share, this clone ranks as medium-sized (0.01 to 0.1%). The chain recombines TRBV11-2 with TRBJ2-7; D gene ambiguous. The germline CDR1 and CDR2 sequences are SGHAT and FQNNGV. Trimming removed 2 bases from V and 3 bases from J, with 5 bases in between. The CDR3 has 12 residues. CDR3 sequence: CASSLSLYEQYF. Written as DNA, the CDR3 is TGTGCCAGCAGCTTATCCCTCTACGAGCAGTACTTC.

The rearrangement uses TRBV4-1 and TRBJ1-4; 10 bases are shared with TRBD1. V gave up 6 bases and J gave up 3 bases; unmatched junction bases: 4. CDR3 length equals 15 residues. Germline loops: CDR1 MGHRA, CDR2 YSYEKL. CDR3 sequence: CASRTGGASNEKLFF. The DNA for the CDR3 is TGCGCCAGCAGGACAGGGGGCGCGTCTAATGAAAAACTGTTTTTT.

The V and J genes are TRBV9 and TRBJ2-5; TRBD1 is a possible D gene (5 bases). Germline V gene data show CDR1 as SGDLS and CDR2 as YYNGEE. The CDR3 has 15 amino acids. The germline V and J ends were trimmed by 3 bases and 4 bases, with 16 bases remaining between them. This CDR3 is CASSADGRVGETQYF. The CDR3 DNA sequence: TGTGCCAGCAGCGCCGACGGCAGGGTTGGAGAGACCCAGTACTTC.